The 17 T cell receptor beta chains reported below all come from one sample, sequenced in a study of blood T cell repertoires in COVID-19 (dated by TCRdb to between 2020 and 2021). Library prep was done by the immunoSEQ multiplex PCR assay. Here the immuneACCESS table is served through TCRdb, limited to in-frame sequences with V and J called. Missing clones are a known gap in these copies; in checked studies unresolved V genes cover under half, and the rest lacks a known reason. In this sample the table shows 40,000 to 50,000 clones, roughly 89% of which occur a single time. Of the sample, roughly 0.37% falls within the top ten clones. The material sequenced was peripheral blood. The source of these receptors is a human donor in a cohort sampled during active COVID-19.

The rearrangement uses TRBV29-1 and TRBJ2-7, with 8 bases lining up with TRBD2. V gave up 5 bases and J gave up 0 bases; unmatched junction bases: 15. There are 17 residues in the CDR3. CDR1 is SQVTM, CDR2 ANQGSEA, per germline. The CDR3 is CSVQKLADSENSYEQYF. The CDR3, as DNA: TGCAGCGTTCAGAAACTAGCGGATTCCGAAAACTCCTACGAGCAGTACTTC.

The V and J genes are TRBV21-1 and TRBJ1-6. TRBV21-1 is deemed a pseudogene. There are 13 residues in the CDR3. In DNA, the CDR3 is TGTGCCAGCATCGGTTATCATAATTCACCCCTCCACTTT. It encodes CASIGYHNSPLHF.

The chain joins TRBV9 to TRBJ2-7, with 8 bases matching TRBD2. V lost 0 bases to trimming and J lost 0 bases; unmatched junction nucleotides: 5. Germline values: CDR1 SGDLS, CDR2 YYNGEE. This CDR3 comprises 16 residues. The CDR3, as DNA: TGTGCCAGCAGCGTAGACGGCGGGGGGAGCTCCTACGAGCAGTACTTC. The encoded protein is CASSVDGGGSSYEQYF.

The chain combines TRBV20-1 with TRBJ1-2; the D gene is possibly TRBD1 (5 bases). Germline assignment: CDR1 DFQATT and CDR2 SNEGSKA (reference sequence). CDR3 length: 14 residues. Between the trimmed V and J ends, which lost 3 bases and 4 bases, there was a span of 15 bases. This chain's CDR3 is CSASNQGTPYGYTF. The DNA for the CDR3 is TGCAGTGCTAGTAATCAGGGTACCCCCTATGGCTACACCTTC.

The chain joins TRBV7-2 to TRBJ1-3, with 8 bases identical to TRBD1. Trimming at V came to 5 bases and at J to 1 base, leaving 4 bases not matched to a gene. Germline assignment: CDR1 SGHTA and CDR2 FQGNSA. The CDR3 has 15 residues. CDR3 loop: CASSQGTGSGNTIYF. In DNA, the CDR3 is TGTGCCAGCAGCCAAGGGACAGGATCTGGAAACACCATATATTTT.

DNA for the CDR3: TGCGCCAGCAGCCAAGATCCTGGGGGGTCACCCCTCCACTTT. This encodes CASSQDPGGSPLHF. The chain uses TRBV4-3 and TRBJ1-6, with a tentative D call TRBD1 (5 bases). The germline V gene encodes CDR1 LGHNA and CDR2 YSLEER. This CDR3 contains 14 residues. Trimming shortened V by 0 bases and J by 10 bases, and 10 bases separated the two germline ends.

This chain connects TRBV4-3 to TRBJ1-2; D not certain. V was cut by 1 base and J by 4 bases, with 16 bases left in between. This CDR3 is built from 16 residues. Germline CDR1 reads LGHNA; CDR2 reads YSLEER. DNA of the CDR3: TGCGCCAGCAGCCAAGGCGAACCCTCCGGCGGCTATGGCTACACCTTC. This codes for CASSQGEPSGGYGYTF.

The count of this clone is one. This rearrangement joins TRBV7-9 to TRBJ2-7; D may be TRBD1 (6 bases). The ends were cut back, 2 bases at V and 5 bases at J, with 10 bases in the middle. Germline CDR1 and CDR2: SEHNR and FQNEAQ (reference sequence). The CDR3 totals 13 residues. The CDR3 coding sequence is TGTGCCAGCAGCTTAATACAGGGAAACGAGCAGTACTTC. It encodes CASSLIQGNEQYF.

The rearrangement uses TRBV9 and TRBJ1-1; D call uncertain. Germline assignment: CDR1 SGDLS and CDR2 YYNGEE. The CDR3 contains 14 residues. The V end lost 4 bases, the J end lost 0 bases, and 10 bases lay between the germline ends. CDR3 sequence (DNA): TGTGCCAGCAGCTTCAAGCCTATGAACACTGAAGCTTTCTTT. This codes for CASSFKPMNTEAFF. Full variable domain (remainder filled in from reference TRBV9 and TRBJ1-1): DSGVTQTPKHLITATGQRVTLRCSPRSGDLSVYWYQQSLDQGLQFLIQYYNGEERAKGNILERFSAQQFPDLHSELNLSSLELGDSALYFCASSFKPMNTEAFFGQGTRLTVV.

The rearrangement links TRBV6-5 to TRBJ2-1, with D possibly matching TRBD1 (5 bases). CDR3 size: 16 residues. V shed 0 bases and J shed 4 bases, with 13 bases lying between them. CDR1 is MNHEY, CDR2 SVGAGI, per germline. DNA for the CDR3: TGTGCCAGCAGTTACTCGAGGACCACAGGTTACAATGAGCAGTTCTTC. Protein sequence: CASSYSRTTGYNEQFF.

On this clone itself: At one end the junction does not follow the germline gene, possibly because of a read error. Different DNA sequences within this sample yield the same CDR3. The chain couples TRBV5-1 to TRBJ1-1, with D maybe TRBD1 (6 bases). This CDR3 contains 15 residues. The V gene's germline CDR1 is SGHRS and CDR2 YFSETQ. CDR3 residues: CASSLARGMNTEAFF. As DNA, the CDR3 is TGCGCCAGCAGCTTGGCAAGGGGGATGAATACTGAAGCTTTCTTT.

The chain is built from TRBV27 and TRBJ1-1, with 10 positions matching TRBD1. The CDR3 extends over 14 amino acids. Trimming took 3 bases from V and 4 from J; bases not matched to a gene: 2. The germline CDR1 and CDR2 sequences are MNHEY and SMNVEV (reference sequence). This CDR3 is CASSFGTGVTEAFF. CDR3 DNA sequence: TGTGCCAGCAGTTTTGGGACAGGGGTCACTGAAGCTTTCTTT.

The chain links TRBV29-1 to TRBJ2-1; 14 bases line up with TRBD2. The germline gives CDR1 SQVTM, CDR2 ANQGSEA. The CDR3 is made up of 15 amino acids. J lost 9 bases, V lost 6 bases, and 10 bases had no gene match. The CDR3 coding sequence is TGCAGCGTGGGGGGACTAGCGGGGGCCCTCAGTGAGCAGTTCTTC. Protein: CSVGGLAGALSEQFF.

The V and J genes are TRBV5-1 and TRBJ2-1; weak D call: TRBD2 (7 bases). Trimming cost V 2 bases and J 5 bases, with 14 bases left between them. CDR3 length equals 15 residues. The germline V gene encodes CDR1 SGHRS and CDR2 YFSETQ. The CDR3 nucleotides are TGCGCCAGCAGCTTATTGGGGGGGCCGGACAATGAGCAGTTCTTC. It is translated as CASSLLGGPDNEQFF.

The CDR3 region is CASSHRTGGNTEAFF. Written as DNA, the CDR3 is TGCGCCAGCAGCCACCGGACAGGGGGCAATACTGAAGCTTTCTTT. The rearrangement uses TRBV4-1 and TRBJ1-1, with 11 nucleotides matching TRBD1. Trimming at V came to 3 bases and at J to 5 bases, leaving 5 bases not matched to a gene. CDR3 length: 15 residues. Germline V gene lookup returns CDR1 MGHRA and CDR2 YSYEKL.

This clone was detected once. This rearrangement joins TRBV9 to TRBJ1-3; no definite D call. The CDR3 length is 16 residues. The V gene lost 0 bases and the J gene lost 2 bases, with 12 bases spanning the gap. The germline V gene encodes CDR1 SGDLS and CDR2 YYNGEE. CDR3 amino acids: CASSVGSPRAGNTIYF. The CDR3, as DNA: TGTGCCAGCAGCGTAGGGTCCCCCCGGGCTGGAAACACCATATATTTT.

This clone has only one observation. V gene TRBV4-3 combines with J gene TRBJ2-7; 8 bases match TRBD2. The ends lost 1 base at V and 7 bases at J; junction bases unmatched: 12. This CDR3 spans 16 amino acids. Per germline, CDR1 LGHNA and CDR2 YSLEER. CDR3 protein: CASSQVRAGDSREQYF. CDR3 DNA sequence: TGCGCCAGCAGCCAAGTACGAGCGGGGGATTCTAGGGAGCAGTACTTC.